The entry below describes one TCR beta chain. These data belong to a study of blood T cell repertoires in COVID-19. Study-level information: The cDNA or gDNA used as material had been derived from T cells, B-cell-depleted T cells, or PBMCs.

Clones were read by immunoSEQ multiplex PCR, and TCRdb kept only the in-frame ones, dropping some. The sample includes around 190,000 clones, over 80% of them seen just once. Clinical history reported by participants formed the basis on which cohorts were assigned. A COVID-19 case had been met by exposed participants during the 2 weeks before study entry. The clonotype comes from a woman aged 25 to 39 who had been exposed to COVID-19. The sequenced material came from PBMCs or T cells enriched from blood (not recorded which).

In nucleotides, the CDR3 is TGTGCCAGCAGCCCCTCCCGCGGGGAGCTGTTTTTT. Translating gives CASSPSRGELFF. The gene calls are TRBV3-1 (or the pseudogene TRBV3-2) and TRBJ2-2; D gene ambiguous. Germline V gene sequence: CDR1 LGHDT, CDR2 YNNKEL (reference sequence). Trimming left V 4 bases short and J 7 bases short, with 7 bases between. The CDR3 has 12 residues.